The rows below give T cell receptor beta chains drawn from one sample of a study of blood T cell repertoires in COVID-19. Clones were read by immunoSEQ multiplex PCR, and TCRdb kept only the in-frame ones, dropping some. The sample yields about 200,000 clones, roughly 87% seen once. Source material: peripheral blood. All receptors come from a woman aged 60 to 75 with COVID-19, enrolled during active disease. Both conserved end residues are part of each CDR3. The D gene is left open where the match is weak. Only some rows state a clone size, as once, few, many or a class for expanded clones.

J: TRBJ1-1
size: few
D: TRBD1
V: TRBV2
CDR3: CAIPGQGFLGTEAFF
DNA: TGTGCCATTCCGGGACAGGGTTTCCTAGGGACTGAAGCTTTCTTT

J: TRBJ1-3
size: once
D: .
V: TRBV7-9
CDR3: CASRTGSSGNTIYF
DNA: TGTGCCAGCAGGACGGGGAGCTCTGGAAACACCATATATTTT

J: TRBJ1-1
size: .
D: TRBD1
V: TRBV28
CDR3: CASRSTGVGTEAFF
DNA: TGTGCCAGCAGGTCTACAGGGGTAGGAACTGAAGCTTTCTTT

J: TRBJ1-6
size: once
D: .
V: TRBV5-6
CDR3: CASSGAGLYNSPLHF
DNA: TGTGCCAGCAGCGGCGCAGGGCTCTATAATTCACCCCTCCACTTT

J: TRBJ2-1
size: few
D: TRBD1
V: TRBV9
CDR3: CASSRKSATGTGAWGNEQFF
DNA: TGTGCCAGCAGCCGTAAGAGCGCAACCGGGACAGGGGCGTGGGGCAATGAGCAGTTCTTC

J: TRBJ2-7
size: .
D: TRBD2
V: TRBV11-3
CDR3: CASSSGLAASYEQYF
DNA: TGTGCCAGCAGCTCGGGACTAGCGGCATCCTACGAGCAGTACTTC

J: TRBJ2-2
size: .
D: TRBD2
V: TRBV6-6
CDR3: CASSSTSGSRTGELFF
DNA: TGTGCCAGCAGTTCCACCAGCGGGAGCAGGACCGGGGAGCTGTTTTTT

J: TRBJ2-3
size: .
D: TRBD1
V: TRBV14
CDR3: CASSQVGGGTDTQYF
DNA: TGTGCCAGCAGCCAAGTAGGGGGCGGCACAGATACGCAGTATTTT

J: TRBJ2-1
size: .
D: .
V: TRBV2
CDR3: CASTAGYEQFF
DNA: TGTGCCAGCACGGCGGGTTATGAGCAGTTCTTC

J: TRBJ1-3
size: .
D: .
V: TRBV5-6
CDR3: CASSLGGVGGNTIYF
DNA: TGTGCCAGCAGCTTGGGAGGAGTCGGAGGAAACACCATATATTTT

J: TRBJ1-5
size: .
D: .
V: TRBV4-1
CDR3: CASSQVGQGIQPQHF
DNA: TGCGCCAGCAGCCAAGTTGGTCAGGGAATTCAGCCCCAGCATTTT

J: TRBJ2-1
size: .
D: TRBD2
V: TRBV10-3
CDR3: CATSLAGASLSYNEQFF
DNA: TGTGCCACCTCACTAGCGGGGGCTTCCTTATCCTACAATGAGCAGTTCTTC

J: TRBJ2-2
size: .
D: TRBD2
V: TRBV30
CDR3: CAWSLRAGAHTGELFF
DNA: TGTGCCTGGAGTCTAAGAGCGGGAGCGCACACCGGGGAGCTGTTTTTT

J: TRBJ1-6
size: .
D: .
V: TRBV7-3
CDR3: CASSQTGYNSPLHF
DNA: TGTGCCAGCAGCCAGACGGGCTATAATTCACCCCTCCACTTT

J: TRBJ2-1
size: .
D: TRBD1
V: TRBV7-2
CDR3: CASSRLSGTGLFF
DNA: TGTGCCAGCAGCCGACTTTCCGGGACAGGGTTATTCTTC

J: TRBJ2-3
size: .
D: TRBD2
V: TRBV11-2
CDR3: CASSYTSGGANTQYF
DNA: TGTGCCAGCAGCTATACTAGCGGGGGGGCAAATACGCAGTATTTT

J: TRBJ2-2
size: .
D: .
V: TRBV5-1
CDR3: CASSSTSPGELFF
DNA: TGCGCCAGCAGCTCAACAAGTCCCGGGGAGCTGTTTTTT

J: TRBJ2-1
size: .
D: TRBD2
V: TRBV5-4
CDR3: CASSLTSGSYNEQFF
DNA: TGTGCCAGCAGCTTGACTAGCGGATCCTACAATGAGCAGTTCTTC

J: TRBJ2-3
size: once
D: .
V: TRBV5-1
CDR3: CASSLGGVDTDTQYF
DNA: TGCGCCAGCAGCTTGGGCGGGGTCGACACAGATACGCAGTATTTT

J: TRBJ2-7
size: .
D: .
V: TRBV11-2
CDR3: CASSLGGTGQEQYF
DNA: TGTGCCAGCAGCTTAGGGGGTACAGGTCAAGAGCAGTACTTC

J: TRBJ1-4
size: .
D: TRBD1
V: TRBV7-2
CDR3: CASSLDRGNEKLFF
DNA: TGTGCCAGCAGTTTAGACAGGGGTAATGAAAAACTGTTTTTT

J: TRBJ1-2
size: .
D: .
V: TRBV7-9
CDR3: CASSFSVSANYGYTF
DNA: TGTGCCAGCAGCTTCTCTGTCTCCGCTAACTATGGCTACACCTTC

J: TRBJ2-7
size: many
D: .
V: TRBV28
CDR3: CASSIDSAYEQYF
DNA: TGTGCCAGCAGTATAGACAGTGCCTACGAGCAGTACTTC

J: TRBJ2-7
size: .
D: .
V: TRBV28
CDR3: CASSFSDEQYF
DNA: TGTGCCAGCAGTTTTAGCGACGAGCAGTACTTC

J: TRBJ2-1
size: .
D: TRBD1
V: TRBV9
CDR3: CASSTRTGYNEQFF
DNA: TGTGCCAGCAGCACCCGGACAGGCTACAATGAGCAGTTCTTC

J: TRBJ1-2
size: .
D: .
V: TRBV29-1
CDR3: CSVERGAVVGYTF
DNA: TGCAGCGTTGAACGGGGGGCTGTGGTTGGCTACACCTTC

J: TRBJ2-7
size: .
D: .
V: TRBV28
CDR3: CASSLVQESSYEQYF
DNA: TGTGCCAGCAGTTTAGTACAGGAGAGCTCCTACGAGCAGTACTTC

J: TRBJ1-1
size: .
D: .
V: TRBV27
CDR3: CASSKTPREAFF
DNA: TGTGCCAGCAGCAAAACCCCACGAGAGGCTTTCTTT

J: TRBJ1-3
size: .
D: .
V: TRBV7-9
CDR3: CASSLGLDRLGNTIYF
DNA: TGTGCCAGCAGCTTAGGATTGGATCGACTTGGAAACACCATATATTTT

J: TRBJ2-3
size: .
D: TRBD2
V: TRBV10-1
CDR3: CASSVTSGGDSDTQYF
DNA: TGCGCCAGCAGTGTTACTAGCGGGGGGGATTCAGATACGCAGTATTTT

J: TRBJ1-1
size: .
D: TRBD1
V: TRBV18
CDR3: CASSEYGDSEAFF
DNA: TGTGCCAGCTCAGAGTACGGGGACAGTGAAGCTTTCTTT

J: TRBJ1-1
size: .
D: TRBD1
V: TRBV11-2
CDR3: CASSSPTGGTEAFF
DNA: TGTGCCAGCAGCTCGCCGACAGGGGGTACTGAAGCTTTCTTT

J: TRBJ1-1
size: .
D: .
V: TRBV5-1
CDR3: CASSLSGIQNTEAFF
DNA: TGCGCCAGCAGCTTATCAGGGATTCAGAACACTGAAGCTTTCTTT

J: TRBJ1-1
size: .
D: .
V: TRBV14
CDR3: CASSQTGKNTEAFF
DNA: TGTGCCAGCAGCCAAACAGGGAAAAACACTGAAGCTTTCTTT

J: TRBJ2-1
size: many
D: TRBD1
V: TRBV6-5
CDR3: CASKGDRNYNEQFF
DNA: TGTGCCAGCAAGGGGGACAGGAACTACAATGAGCAGTTCTTC

J: TRBJ2-1
size: .
D: .
V: TRBV9
CDR3: CASSVTTGNEQFF
DNA: TGTGCCAGCAGCGTAACGACAGGTAATGAGCAGTTCTTC

J: TRBJ1-2
size: .
D: .
V: TRBV9
CDR3: CASSTTGYGYTF
DNA: TGTGCCAGCAGCACGACAGGATATGGCTACACCTTC

J: TRBJ1-2
size: .
D: TRBD1
V: TRBV9
CDR3: CASRTGLNYGYTF
DNA: TGTGCCAGCCGGACAGGACTGAACTATGGCTACACCTTC

J: TRBJ2-3
size: .
D: .
V: TRBV29-1
CDR3: CSVDARGAHTDTQYF
DNA: TGCAGCGTTGATGCCAGGGGGGCGCACACAGATACGCAGTATTTT

J: TRBJ2-2
size: .
D: TRBD2
V: TRBV10-3
CDR3: CAISEERGRDFTGELFF
DNA: TGTGCCATCAGTGAAGAGCGGGGGAGGGACTTCACCGGGGAGCTGTTTTTT

J: TRBJ1-1
size: few
D: TRBD1
V: TRBV4-1
CDR3: CASSQEGGRNTEAFF
DNA: TGCGCCAGCAGCCAAGAAGGGGGCCGGAACACTGAAGCTTTCTTT

J: TRBJ2-7
size: .
D: TRBD1
V: TRBV30
CDR3: CAWMADRDDEQYF
DNA: TGTGCCTGGATGGCGGACAGGGATGACGAGCAGTACTTC

J: TRBJ2-1
size: .
D: TRBD2
V: TRBV6-5
CDR3: CASSMGLAAGVRFF
DNA: TGTGCCAGCAGTATGGGACTAGCCGCTGGCGTTCGGTTCTTC

J: TRBJ1-2
size: .
D: TRBD1
V: TRBV30
CDR3: CAGDQGVNYGYTF
DNA: TGTGCCGGCGACCAGGGGGTGAACTATGGCTACACCTTC

J: TRBJ1-5
size: .
D: .
V: TRBV15
CDR3: CATSRGADQPQHF
DNA: TGTGCCACCAGCAGAGGTGCAGATCAGCCCCAGCATTTT

J: TRBJ1-3
size: .
D: TRBD1
V: TRBV5-5
CDR3: CASSPGTGTSNTIYF
DNA: TGTGCCAGCAGCCCAGGGACAGGGACTTCTAACACCATATATTTT

J: TRBJ2-5
size: .
D: .
V: TRBV6-2/TRBV6-3
CDR3: CASSYGALYQETQYF
DNA: TGTGCCAGCAGTTATGGGGCCTTGTACCAAGAGACCCAGTACTTC

J: TRBJ1-3
size: .
D: .
V: TRBV5-1
CDR3: CASSPNPGRGSGNTIYF
DNA: TGCGCCAGCAGCCCAAACCCCGGGAGAGGCTCTGGAAACACCATATATTTT